Shown below are 21 T cell receptor beta chains from a single sample sequenced in a study of T cells in Graves' hyperthyroidism and ophthalmopathy. TCR beta CDR3 region amplification was performed from RNA transcripts. First-round RT-PCR targeting the TCR CDR3 was performed with the HTBI primer set. TCRdb reprocessed the multiplex PCR reads via MiXCR and lists one record per CDR3 protein. The profile covers approximately 410,000 distinct CDR3 sequences, with roughly 14% appearing a single time and under 15% taken by the ten largest. Material for sequencing was blood. The receptors shown here come from a man aged 18 to 29 with Graves' ophthalmopathy.

In DNA form, the CDR3 reads TGTGCCAGCGAGAGGCATGGCTACACCTTC. It yields the protein CASERHGYTF. The chain combines TRBV28 with TRBJ1-2; D gene ambiguous. V was pared by 8 bases and J by 6 bases, with 7 bases between. This CDR3 is built from 10 residues. Germline V gene sequence: CDR1 MDHEN, CDR2 SYDVKM.

This clonotype was detected ten times or more. This chain joins TRBV11-2 and TRBJ1-1, with D hard to call. Between the trimmed V and J ends, which lost 5 bases and 6 bases, there was a span of 13 bases. This CDR3 region has 13 residues. Germline CDR1 is SGHAT and CDR2 is FQNNGV. CDR3 protein: CASSPQDRAEAFF. CDR3 coding DNA: TGTGCCAGCAGCCCCCAAGACCGGGCTGAAGCTTTCTTT.

This clonotype has only a few counts. This rearrangement joins TRBV5-4 to TRBJ2-7; 14 bases align to TRBD2. V gave up 5 bases and J gave up 4 bases; unmatched junction bases: 8. This CDR3 is 16 amino acids long. Germline V gene sequence: CDR1 SGHNT, CDR2 YYREEE (reference sequence). The CDR3 DNA reads TGTGCCAGCAGTCCAGGACTAGCGGGGGGAGGGTACGAGCAGTACTTC. Protein sequence: CASSPGLAGGGYEQYF. Complete variable domain (other parts from reference TRBV5-4 and TRBJ2-7): ETGVTQSPTHLIKTRGQQVTLRCSSQSGHNTVSWYQQALGQGPQFIFQYYREEENGRGNFPPRFSGLQFPNYSSELNVNALELDDSALYLCASSPGLAGGGYEQYFGPGTRLTVT.

This clonotype was detected a few times. The chain is built from TRBV6-9 and TRBJ2-4, with D maybe TRBD1 (5 bases). V lost 2 bases to trimming and J lost 2 bases, with 7 bases between them. Germline CDR1 reads MNHGY; CDR2 reads SVAAGI. The CDR3 is 14 residues long. In DNA form, the CDR3 reads TGTGCCAGCAGTTATAAGGGGACCAAAAACATTCAGTACTTC. Residues: CASSYKGTKNIQYF.

This rearrangement joins TRBV30 to TRBJ1-1; TRBD1 matches 7 bases. The germline V gene encodes CDR1 GTSNPN and CDR2 SVGIG (reference sequence). The CDR3 totals 14 residues. After removal of 5 bases from V and 5 bases from J, the junction contained 11 bases not matched to a gene. The CDR3 here is CAWGPGGGVTEAFF. DNA for the CDR3: TGTGCCTGGGGGCCAGGGGGGGGGGTTACTGAAGCTTTCTTT.

This clonotype occurred many times. The V gene is TRBV20-1, the J gene TRBJ1-1, with 9 bases fitting TRBD1. The V gene end was trimmed by 4 bases and the J gene end by 4 bases; junction bases not matched to a gene: 10. The CDR3 contains 15 residues. Germline CDR1 reads DFQATT; CDR2 reads SNEGSKA (reference sequence). In nucleotides, the CDR3 is TGCAGTGCTAAGTTCTGGGACAGGGTGGGCACTGAAGCTTTCTTT. This encodes CSAKFWDRVGTEAFF.

This clonotype was picked up many times. The V gene is TRBV20-1, the J gene TRBJ2-7, with TRBD1 matching 7 bases. The CDR3 covers 14 residues. With V trimmed by 5 bases and J by 2 bases, 9 bases remained unmatched. CDR1 DFQATT and CDR2 SNEGSKA come from the germline V gene (reference sequence). The CDR3 is CSAVPGQSPYEQYF. The CDR3, as DNA: TGCAGTGCTGTCCCGGGACAGTCCCCCTACGAGCAGTACTTC.

This clonotype has a handful of counts. The chain carries TRBV5-6 and TRBJ2-7; D is tentatively TRBD1 or TRBD2 (5 bases each). Germline CDR1 and CDR2: SGHDT and YYEEEE. The ends were cut back, 4 bases at V and 7 bases at J, with 15 bases in the middle. The CDR3 contains 13 residues. The CDR3 sequence is CASSRDLGWEQYF. The DNA of the CDR3 is TGTGCCAGCAGCCGGGACCTGGGGTGGGAGCAGTACTTC.

The chain has TRBV4-1 and TRBJ2-1; the D is unclear. Germline V lookup: CDR1 MGHRA, CDR2 YSYEKL. The CDR3 has 17 amino acids. Trimming stripped 0 bases from V and 2 bases from J, with 14 bases between. The CDR3 reads CASSQDSEEITYNEQFF. CDR3 nucleotide sequence: TGCGCCAGCAGCCAAGATTCGGAAGAGATTACCTACAATGAGCAGTTCTTC.

This clonotype was detected many times. The CDR3 sequence: CASSLRVINTEAFF. CDR3 sequence (DNA): TGTGCCAGCAGTTTAAGAGTTATCAACACTGAAGCTTTCTTT. The chain combines TRBV27 with TRBJ1-1; no firm D call. The ends were cut back, 2 bases at V and 2 bases at J, with 9 bases in the middle. Germline loops: CDR1 MNHEY, CDR2 SMNVEV (reference sequence). The CDR3 covers 14 residues.

This clonotype was recorded a few times. This chain uses TRBV6-1 with TRBJ2-7; 11 nucleotides line up with TRBD2. Germline V gene sequence: CDR1 MNHNS, CDR2 SASEGT. The CDR3 is made up of 15 amino acids. Germline trimming cut 10 bases from V and 0 bases from J; bases unmatched to any gene: 8. The CDR3 DNA sequence: TGTGCCACCTTAACCCTAGCGGGGGGCTCCTACGAGCAGTACTTC. Its translation is CATLTLAGGSYEQYF.

This clonotype was detected many times. This chain connects TRBV7-6 to TRBJ2-3; D is perhaps TRBD1 (5 bases). The ends were cut back, 3 bases at V and 5 bases at J, with 24 bases in the middle. CDR1 is SGHVS and CDR2 is FNYEAQ in the germline V gene. This CDR3 is 18 amino acids long. The CDR3 region has the DNA TGTGCCAGCAGCTTCCGTAGGGGCTATTGGGATCATCTAGATACGCAGTATTTT. Protein product: CASSFRRGYWDHLDTQYF.

This clonotype was recorded many times. The chain has TRBV6-2 or TRBV6-3 and TRBJ2-5, with D unresolved. Trimming shortened V by 5 bases and J by 7 bases, and 8 bases separated the two germline ends. The CDR3 loop spans 11 amino acids. Germline CDR1 reads MNHEY; CDR2 reads SVGEGT. CDR3 region: CASSTGGTQYF. CDR3 DNA sequence: TGTGCCAGCAGTACTGGTGGGACCCAGTACTTC.

This clonotype was picked up a small number of times. This chain uses TRBV19 with TRBJ1-5, with a tentative D call TRBD1 (5 bases). Trimming took 5 bases from V and 4 from J, leaving 12 bases between them. The CDR3 is 14 residues long. In germline, CDR1 is LNHDA, CDR2 SQIVND (reference sequence). The CDR3 protein is CASSSTRGNQPQHF. CDR3 sequence (DNA): TGTGCCAGTAGTTCTACGAGGGGTAATCAGCCCCAGCATTTT. Looking up the rest from reference TRBV19 and TRBJ1-5 gives the full variable domain: DGGITQSPKYLFRKEGQNVTLSCEQNLNHDAMYWYRQDPGQGLRLIYYSQIVNDFQKGDIAEGYSVSREKKESFPLTVTSAQKNPTAFYLCASSSTRGNQPQHFGDGTRLSIL.

This clonotype has ten or more counts. The V gene is TRBV7-9, the J gene TRBJ1-1; D is unresolved. CDR3 length: 14 amino acids. V dropped 2 bases and J dropped 6 bases, with 13 bases sitting between them. Germline loops: CDR1 SEHNR, CDR2 FQNEAQ (reference sequence). The CDR3 here is CASSLSGDRAEAFF. CDR3 DNA: TGTGCCAGCAGCTTAAGCGGGGATCGCGCTGAAGCTTTCTTT.

This clonotype was picked up many times. The chain uses TRBV29-1 and TRBJ2-7; D possibly corresponds to TRBD1 (6 bases). The CDR3 is 12 amino acids. Germline CDR1 reads SQVTM; CDR2 reads ANQGSEA. The V end lost 6 bases, the J end lost 3 bases, and 12 bases lay between the germline ends. The CDR3: CSVLQGNYEQYF. CDR3 nucleotide sequence: TGCAGCGTCCTTCAGGGGAACTACGAGCAGTACTTC.

This clonotype has ten or more counts. J is TRBJ2-5 and V is TRBV19, with 9 positions matching TRBD1. The junction had 11 bases not matched to a gene; V was cut back by 3 bases and J by 3 bases. The CDR3 length is 17 residues. CDR1 and CDR2 (germline): LNHDA, SQIVND (reference sequence). CDR3 nucleotide sequence: TGTGCCAGTAGTATCTCCCTCCTGACAGGGGGTAAAGAGACCCAGTACTTC. Translation gives CASSISLLTGGKETQYF. Variable domain in full (rest from reference TRBV19 and TRBJ2-5): DGGITQSPKYLFRKEGQNVTLSCEQNLNHDAMYWYRQDPGQGLRLIYYSQIVNDFQKGDIAEGYSVSREKKESFPLTVTSAQKNPTAFYLCASSISLLTGGKETQYFGPGTRLLVL.

This clonotype came up a few times. The chain couples TRBV2 to TRBJ1-4; 12 bases are shared with TRBD1. The CDR3 has 15 amino acids. V lost 10 bases, J lost 7 bases, and 10 bases stayed unmatched. The germline V gene has CDR1 SNHLY and CDR2 FYNNEI. The CDR3 DNA follows: TGTGCCACCGGGACAGGGGGCTCTTTAGGTGAAAAACTGTTTTTT. It encodes CATGTGGSLGEKLFF.

Many counts were recorded for this clonotype. The V gene is TRBV2, the J gene TRBJ2-3, with unresolved D. Trimming left V 3 bases short and J 1 base short, with 14 bases between. The CDR3 totals 16 residues. Germline V gives CDR1 SNHLY, CDR2 FYNNEI. The CDR3 loop is CASSDTNPAGTDTQYF. The CDR3 DNA follows: TGTGCCAGCAGTGACACAAACCCTGCTGGCACAGATACGCAGTATTTT.

The table lists this clonotype with a count of one. CDR3 protein: CAINPAGPGYEQYF. Here the CDR3 DNA reads TGTGCCATCAACCCGGCCGGCCCCGGGTACGAGCAGTACTTC. This chain connects TRBV27 to TRBJ2-7, with D hard to call. V gave up 10 bases and J gave up 4 bases, with 20 bases separating them. This CDR3 is built from 14 residues. Germline V CDR1 and CDR2: MNHEY, SMNVEV (reference sequence).

This clonotype was counted at least ten times. V gene TRBV11-2 combines with J gene TRBJ2-7; possible D gene TRBD2, 7 bases. The CDR3 loop spans 16 amino acids. V was clipped by 1 base and J by 3 bases, with 16 bases between them. CDR1 is SGHAT, CDR2 FQNNGV, per germline. The CDR3 loop reads CASSLAGRGAFYEQYF. CDR3 nucleotides: TGTGCCAGCAGCTTAGCTGGTCGGGGGGCTTTCTACGAGCAGTACTTC.